The 23 T cell receptor beta chains listed next were all sequenced from one sample in a study of T-cell memory formation after mild COVID-19. TCRdb recomputed calls from the 5' RACE reads with MiXCR, one row per CDR3 protein. This sample has around 250,000 distinct CDR3 sequences, with 9.4% found just once. Sequenced: PBMCs or a T cell subset sorted from them (not recorded which). These receptors were obtained from a man aged 18 to 30 who had mild COVID-19 (a few samples of this study predate the infection). Cell type and time point are not known.

There are a few counts of this clonotype. The CDR3 coding sequence is TGTGCCAGCAGTGCTATAGCGGGGGGGACCTACGAGCAGTACTTC. It is translated as CASSAIAGGTYEQYF. The chain is built from TRBV6-5 and TRBJ2-7; 11 bases fit TRBD2. This CDR3 has 15 residues. Germline V gene data show CDR1 as MNHEY and CDR2 as SVGAGI. V trimming: 5 bases; J trimming: 2 bases; junction bases outside the gene matches: 5.

This clonotype was counted many times. CDR3 protein: CASSLAEVTYEQYF. The CDR3 DNA follows: TGTGCCAGCAGCTTAGCGGAGGTCACTTACGAGCAGTACTTC. The chain has TRBV7-8 and TRBJ2-7; possibly TRBD2 for D (5 bases). This CDR3 comprises 14 residues. Trimming took off 0 bases at V and 4 bases at J, with 10 bases between the two ends. Germline lookup yields CDR1 SGHVS and CDR2 FQNEAQ.

This clonotype occurred a few times. J is TRBJ1-6 and V is TRBV18; perhaps TRBD1 as D (5 bases). The ends were cut back, 6 bases at V and 0 bases at J, with 9 bases in the middle. CDR1 is KGHSH, CDR2 LQKENI, per germline. The CDR3 covers 15 residues. CDR3 region: CASSGLSSYNSPLHF. The CDR3 DNA sequence: TGTGCCAGCTCGGGACTGAGCTCCTATAATTCACCCCTCCACTTT.

V gene TRBV27 combines with J gene TRBJ1-1; weak D call: TRBD1 (5 bases). The CDR3 runs 13 residues. Trimming cost V 6 bases and J 5 bases, with 13 bases left between them. Germline values: CDR1 MNHEY, CDR2 SMNVEV (reference sequence). CDR3 in DNA: TGTGCCAGCAGACTTCGGGGGGGGACTGAAGCTTTCTTT. Protein: CASRLRGGTEAFF.

This chain links TRBV11-2 with TRBJ2-5; D might be TRBD1 (6 bases). The CDR3 is 15 residues long. In germline, CDR1 is SGHAT, CDR2 FQNNGV. The V end was cut by 8 bases, the J end by 5 bases, with 21 bases between. The CDR3 DNA follows: TGTGCCAGCGGGCGCCTTTTGGGGGCAGCGGAGACCCAGTACTTC. Translation gives CASGRLLGAAETQYF.

This rearrangement joins TRBV5-1 to TRBJ2-3, with D hard to call. This CDR3 region has 13 residues. CDR1 is SGHRS and CDR2 is YFSETQ in the germline V gene. The V end lost 0 bases, the J end lost 4 bases, and 6 bases lay between the germline ends. The CDR3 coding sequence is TGCGCCAGCAGCTTGGTATTTGCAGATACGCAGTATTTT. This gives the protein CASSLVFADTQYF.

The chain uses TRBV7-9 and TRBJ1-1; TRBD1 agrees at 7 bases. The trim removed 6 bases at V and 6 bases at J, leaving 7 bases unmatched. The CDR3 length is 13 residues. Looked up from germline, CDR1 is SEHNR and CDR2 is FQNEAQ (reference sequence). The CDR3: CASSSPTGSEAFF. Written as DNA, the CDR3 is TGTGCCAGCAGTTCCCCGACAGGGTCTGAAGCTTTCTTT.

The chain uses TRBV6-2 or TRBV6-3 and TRBJ2-1; TRBD1 or TRBD2 may be the D gene (5 bases each). Deletions cut 6 bases from V and 4 bases from J, with 31 bases between. CDR1 and CDR2 from the germline V gene are MNHEY and SVGEGT. This CDR3 is 20 amino acids long. In DNA form, the CDR3 reads TGTGCCAGCAGCCCATGGGACGGATGGGCCCGGGGTGGTAGATACAATGAGCAGTTCTTC. As protein: CASSPWDGWARGGRYNEQFF.

V is TRBV10-3 and J is TRBJ2-3, with no clear D. Per germline, CDR1 ENHRY and CDR2 SYGVKD. Trimming cost V 0 bases and J 0 bases, with 10 bases left between them. The CDR3 covers 16 residues. In nucleotides, the CDR3 is TGTGCCATCAGTGAGTCAGGACGCACGAGCACAGATACGCAGTATTTT. It encodes CAISESGRTSTDTQYF.

The chain carries TRBV6-5 and TRBJ2-1; no firm D call. Germline V gene sequence: CDR1 MNHEY, CDR2 SVGAGI. V dropped 8 bases and J dropped 10 bases, with 12 bases sitting between them. The CDR3 runs to 11 residues. CDR3 loop: CASGLRGEQFF. The CDR3 nucleotides read TGTGCCAGCGGCTTGAGAGGAGAGCAGTTCTTC.

The chain joins TRBV2 to TRBJ2-2; no reliable D call. The V end was cut by 5 bases, the J end by 4 bases, with 8 bases between. The CDR3 is made up of 13 amino acids. CDR1 is SNHLY, CDR2 FYNNEI, per germline. The CDR3: CASSRNPTGELFF. CDR3 in DNA: TGTGCCAGCAGTAGGAATCCCACCGGGGAGCTGTTTTTT.

This rearrangement joins TRBV20-1 to TRBJ1-2, with a tentative D call TRBD1 (5 bases). The CDR3 runs to 15 residues. Trimming left V 6 bases short and J 3 bases short, with 20 bases between. Germline V gives CDR1 DFQATT, CDR2 SNEGSKA (reference sequence). The CDR3 spells CSATALGGGYYGYTF. Written as DNA, the CDR3 is TGCAGTGCCACAGCGTTGGGGGGTGGGTACTATGGCTACACCTTC.

This clonotype appeared many times. The V and J genes are TRBV7-9 and TRBJ1-1; the D gene is possibly TRBD1 (5 bases). The CDR3 is 13 residues long. The germline gives CDR1 SEHNR, CDR2 FQNEAQ (reference sequence). V lost 5 bases, J lost 11 bases, and 18 bases lay in between. The CDR3 bases are TGTGCCAGCAGCGAAGGTTGGGGGGACGACGCTTTCTTT. Encoded protein: CASSEGWGDDAFF.

The chain has TRBV4-1 and TRBJ1-6; D gene ambiguous. Germline V CDR1 and CDR2: MGHRA, YSYEKL. CDR3 length: 14 residues. Trimming stripped 0 bases from V and 9 bases from J, with 9 bases between. The CDR3 DNA reads as TGCGCCAGCAGCCAAGACTGGTCGATTTCACCCCTCCACTTT. Its protein is CASSQDWSISPLHF.

This clonotype was picked up a small number of times. The chain is built from TRBV5-1 and TRBJ1-1, with D perhaps matching TRBD1 (6 bases). Germline assignment: CDR1 SGHRS and CDR2 YFSETQ. The V and J ends lost 3 bases and 0 bases respectively, with 6 bases between them. The CDR3 contains 13 residues. CDR3 DNA sequence: TGCGCCAGCAGCTGGACAGTGAACACTGAAGCTTTCTTT. Translation: CASSWTVNTEAFF.

This chain connects TRBV7-9 to TRBJ1-5; D may be TRBD1 (5 bases). Germline CDR1 SEHNR, CDR2 FQNEAQ (reference sequence). CDR3 length equals 17 residues. V lost 7 bases to trimming and J lost 2 bases, with 21 bases between them. CDR3: CASIARDFQGRNQPQHF. The CDR3 DNA reads TGTGCCAGCATCGCTCGGGATTTTCAGGGCCGCAATCAGCCCCAGCATTTT. The complete variable domain, with remaining parts taken from reference TRBV7-9 and TRBJ1-5, reads DTGVSQNPRHKITKRGQNVTFRCDPISEHNRLYWYRQTLGQGPEFLTYFQNEAQLEKSRLLSDRFSAERPKGSFSTLEIQRTEQGDSAMYLCASIARDFQGRNQPQHFGDGTRLSIL.

This clonotype was counted many times. The chain employs TRBV7-2 and TRBJ2-5, with D maybe TRBD1 (5 bases). The CDR3 is 12 residues long. With 6 bases removed from V and 5 bases from J, the gap between germline ends came to 10 bases. Germline V lookup: CDR1 SGHTA, CDR2 FQGNSA. The CDR3 region is CASSSGWETQYF. The CDR3 region has the DNA TGTGCCAGCAGTTCAGGGTGGGAGACCCAGTACTTC.

This clonotype was found a few times. This rearrangement joins TRBV11-2 to TRBJ2-1; TRBD1 is a possible D gene (5 bases). CDR1 is SGHAT and CDR2 is FQNNGV in the germline V gene. The CDR3 length is 14 residues. The V and J ends lost 8 bases and 3 bases respectively, with 14 bases between them. CDR3 region: CASLLGAFYNEQFF. CDR3 sequence (DNA): TGTGCCAGCCTTCTAGGGGCTTTCTACAATGAGCAGTTCTTC.

This clonotype turned up a few times. This chain uses TRBV9 with TRBJ2-1; possibly TRBD1 or TRBD2 for D (5 bases each). V was pared by 2 bases and J by 7 bases, with 19 bases between. In germline, CDR1 is SGDLS, CDR2 YYNGEE. This CDR3 spans 16 amino acids. The CDR3 DNA follows: TGTGCCAGCAGCGTCGCGATCCGGGACGGTCGAAATGAGCAGTTCTTC. It is translated as CASSVAIRDGRNEQFF.

This clonotype was recorded many times. The CDR3 reads CASSQGLTRETQYF. The CDR3 DNA reads as TGCGCCAGCAGCCAGGGGCTGACCCGGGAGACCCAGTACTTC. The gene calls are TRBV4-3 and TRBJ2-5, with D maybe TRBD1 (5 bases). Germline CDR1 and CDR2: LGHNA and YSLEER. The CDR3 runs to 14 residues. V lost 3 bases and J 5 bases, leaving 13 bases between the germline ends.

This clonotype was seen more than once but under ten times. The chain links TRBV20-1 to TRBJ1-1; D uncertain. V shed 5 bases and J shed 5 bases, with 9 bases lying between them. CDR3 size: 11 residues. CDR1 is DFQATT, CDR2 SNEGSKA, per germline (reference sequence). The CDR3 region is CSAPVATEAFF. The CDR3 nucleotides are TGCAGTGCTCCCGTTGCTACTGAAGCTTTCTTT.

This clonotype was detected a few times. The rearrangement links TRBV4-3 to TRBJ1-1; D is undetermined. CDR1 and CDR2 from the germline V gene are LGHNA and YSLEER. The CDR3 is 17 amino acids. Between the trimmed V and J ends, which lost 0 bases and 6 bases, there was a span of 20 bases. The CDR3 nucleotides are TGCGCCAGCAGCCAAGATGTCCAGAGGGAGTTGGGCGCTGAAGCTTTCTTT. Translating it yields CASSQDVQRELGAEAFF.

The chain is built from TRBV6-5 and TRBJ1-3; D remains unclear. The CDR3 is 16 amino acids. Germline CDR1 MNHEY, CDR2 SVGAGI. V lost 0 bases and J lost 0, with 9 bases in between. This chain's CDR3 is CASSYSRAGSGNTIYF. As DNA, the CDR3 is TGTGCCAGCAGTTACTCGCGTGCGGGCTCTGGAAACACCATATATTTT.